Each of the 19 T cell receptor beta chains below was sequenced from the same sample in a study of response to subunit inactivated influenza vaccine. TCRdb redid the calling of the RT-PCR reads with MiXCR, one entry per CDR3 protein. The sample shows under 850,000 distinct CDR3 sequences, roughly 18% of them seen only once. The sequences come from PBMCs from blood, collected less than 6 days after vaccination. The receptors here all came from a man aged 45-65 years who received an inactivated influenza vaccine.

The chain links TRBV12-3 or TRBV12-4 to TRBJ1-2; a possible D gene is TRBD1 (5 bases). This CDR3 has 12 residues. Trimming took 7 bases from V and 9 from J, leaving 15 bases between them. The CDR3 DNA follows: TGTGCCAGCACTAGGGGTGCCCGGAGCTACACCTTC. Translated: CASTRGARSYTF.

The V call is TRBV5-1, the J call TRBJ2-1, with 12 bases identical to TRBD2. V lost 3 bases, J lost 8 bases, and 6 bases stayed unmatched. The CDR3 covers 15 residues. Germline values: CDR1 SGHRS, CDR2 YFSETQ. The CDR3 nucleotides read TGCGCCAGCAGCTGGGGGGCTAGCGGGAGGGATGAGCAGTTCTTC. It codes for CASSWGASGRDEQFF.

This clonotype was found a few times. This rearrangement joins TRBV7-2 to TRBJ2-4; D tentatively fits TRBD1 or TRBD2 (5 bases each). V lost 1 base, J lost 1 base, and 8 bases lay in between. The germline V gene has CDR1 SGHTA and CDR2 FQGNSA. The CDR3 has 15 residues. CDR3 DNA: TGTGCCAGCAGCTTAGGATGGGGGGCCAAAAACATTCAGTACTTC. Translation gives CASSLGWGAKNIQYF.

In nucleotides, the CDR3 is TGCAGTGCTCTCGGGACTAGCAGATCCTACGAGCAGTACTTC. It yields the protein CSALGTSRSYEQYF. The chain combines TRBV20-1 with TRBJ2-7; TRBD2 matches 9 bases. Looked up from germline, CDR1 is DFQATT and CDR2 is SNEGSKA (reference sequence). The junction had 6 bases not matched to a gene; V was cut back by 5 bases and J by 1 base. The length of the CDR3 is 14 residues.

This clonotype was observed a handful of times. The chain combines TRBV4-3 with TRBJ2-6, with 13 bases identical to TRBD2. The CDR3 sequence is 18 residues long. From germline, CDR1 is LGHNA and CDR2 YSLEER. Trimming removed 3 bases from V and 4 bases from J; junction bases left unmatched: 6. CDR3 DNA sequence: TGCGCCAGCAGCCAGAAACTAGCGGGAGGGGCCGGGGCCAACGTCCTGACTTTC. Amino acids: CASSQKLAGGAGANVLTF.

V is TRBV7-6 and J is TRBJ2-1; no clear D gene. Trimming left V 4 bases short and J 0 bases short, with 19 bases between. Germline CDR1 and CDR2: SGHVS and FNYEAQ. This CDR3 is built from 18 residues. Here the CDR3 reads CASSSVGWQVSSYNEQFF. CDR3 DNA: TGTGCCAGCAGCTCAGTGGGATGGCAGGTTAGCTCCTACAATGAGCAGTTCTTC.

This chain connects TRBV29-1 to TRBJ1-1; possible D gene TRBD1, 6 bases. CDR3 length: 13 amino acids. Trimming removed 8 bases from V and 7 bases from J, with 20 bases in between. The germline V gene encodes CDR1 SQVTM and CDR2 ANQGSEA. The CDR3 region has the DNA TGCAGCTCCATTAAAGGGGGAGAGAATGAAGCTTTCTTT. It codes for CSSIKGGENEAFF. Drawing the rest from reference TRBV29-1 and TRBJ1-1, the complete variable domain is SAVISQKPSRDICQRGTSLTIQCQVDSQVTMMFWYRQQPGQSLTLIATANQGSEATYESGFVIDKFPISRPNLTFSTLTVSNMSPEDSSIYLCSSIKGGENEAFFGQGTRLTVV.

The gene calls are TRBV12-3 or TRBV12-4 and TRBJ2-2; the D gene could be TRBD1 or TRBD2 (5 bases each). Trimming left V 9 bases short and J 7 bases short, with 12 bases between. This CDR3 has 12 residues. The CDR3 DNA reads as TGTGCCAGTAGGGGACCAAACGGGGAGCTGTTTTTT. It encodes CASRGPNGELFF.

Points on this clonotype: A much more abundant neighbour one base away suggests this may be a read error. The chain couples TRBV12-3 or TRBV12-4 to TRBJ2-7; D possibly corresponds to TRBD2 (6 bases). The CDR3 consists of 12 residues. V shed 6 bases and J shed 7 bases, with 13 bases lying between them. The CDR3 protein is CASRFFGGEQYF. In DNA, the CDR3 is TGTGCCAGCAGGTTCTTTGGGGGGGAGCAGTACTTC.

Only one count was recorded for this clonotype. The chain carries TRBV7-2 and TRBJ1-2; maybe TRBD1 (5 bases). V shed 7 bases and J shed 8 bases, with 17 bases lying between them. Germline lookup yields CDR1 SGHTA and CDR2 FQGNSA. The CDR3 runs 13 residues. CDR3 DNA: TGTGCCAGCACCATCCGGGACTCCAAAGGCTACACCTTC. Translating it yields CASTIRDSKGYTF.

The V call is TRBV7-2, the J call TRBJ1-1; D is perhaps TRBD1 (6 bases). Trimming took off 1 base at V and 6 bases at J, with 12 bases between the two ends. Germline CDR1 and CDR2: SGHTA and FQGNSA. The CDR3 length is 14 residues. The CDR3 region is CASSLVGGASEAFF. CDR3 DNA: TGTGCCAGCAGCTTAGTCGGGGGCGCCTCTGAAGCTTTCTTT.

The chain links TRBV10-3 to TRBJ2-7; 7 nucleotides line up with TRBD1. Germline CDR1 and CDR2: ENHRY and SYGVKD. The V segment lost 0 bases and the J segment 3 bases; nucleotides outside the gene matches: 2. The length of the CDR3 is 14 residues. The CDR3 nucleotides are TGTGCCATCAGTGAGTCCCCAGGGGGCTACGAGCAGTACTTC. Amino acids: CAISESPGGYEQYF.

The chain is built from TRBV9 and TRBJ2-3, with a tentative D call TRBD1 (5 bases). Germline CDR1 reads SGDLS; CDR2 reads YYNGEE. The CDR3 runs to 15 residues. The ends were cut back, 1 base at V and 6 bases at J, with 15 bases in the middle. The chain's CDR3 is CASSVIQGELDTQYF. CDR3 nucleotide sequence: TGTGCCAGCAGCGTAATCCAGGGTGAGTTGGATACGCAGTATTTT.

The table lists this clonotype with a few counts. J is TRBJ2-2 and V is TRBV4-2; 10 positions match TRBD2. J lost 5 bases, V lost 0 bases, and 12 bases had no gene match. The CDR3 runs 19 residues. Germline-derived CDR1 and CDR2 are LGHNA and YNFKEQ. The CDR3 reads CASSQEGLAGVAGTGELFF. CDR3 coding DNA: TGTGCCAGCAGCCAAGAAGGGCTAGCGGGGGTCGCGGGTACCGGGGAGCTGTTTTTT.

There are a few counts of this clonotype. This sequence joins TRBV7-3 and TRBJ2-3; D uncertain. V lost 0 bases, J lost 6 bases, and 10 bases lay in between. The CDR3 consists of 14 residues. CDR1 and CDR2 (germline): SGHTA, FQGTGA. The CDR3 region is CASSLTAHRDTQYF. In DNA, the CDR3 is TGTGCCAGCAGCTTAACAGCCCATAGGGATACGCAGTATTTT.

V and J are TRBV6-1 and TRBJ1-2, with 12 bases aligning to TRBD1. J was trimmed by 2 bases and V by 8 bases; bases with no gene match: 6. Germline CDR1 reads MNHNS; CDR2 reads SASEGT. The CDR3 runs to 15 residues. The CDR3 DNA follows: TGTGCCAGCGGGACAGGGGGCTACCCCAACTATGGCTACACCTTC. Encoded protein: CASGTGGYPNYGYTF.

Ten or more counts support this clonotype. V gene TRBV12-3 or TRBV12-4 combines with J gene TRBJ2-1; possibly TRBD2 for D (6 bases). The CDR3 length is 16 residues. Trimming shortened V by 3 bases and J by 7 bases, and 19 bases separated the two germline ends. CDR3 DNA sequence: TGTGCCAGCAGTTTCCCCTTCTCCCCGGCGGGGAATGAGCAGTTCTTC. It encodes CASSFPFSPAGNEQFF.

This clonotype was seen more than once but under ten times. One junction end disagrees with the germline gene, perhaps due to a read error. The chain combines TRBV7-6 with TRBJ2-7; D is perhaps TRBD2 (6 bases). Germline V gene sequence: CDR1 SGHVS, CDR2 FNYEAQ. CDR3 length equals 15 residues. The CDR3 region is CASSLALGRTYEQYF. CDR3 nucleotide sequence: TGTGCCAGCAGCCTAGCCCTTGGGAGGACCTACGAGCAGTACTTC.

This clonotype was counted many times. The rearrangement uses TRBV7-2 and TRBJ2-1, with a weak D call TRBD1 (5 bases). The ends were cut back, 1 base at V and 9 bases at J, with 10 bases in the middle. The CDR3 is 13 amino acids. Germline V lookup: CDR1 SGHTA, CDR2 FQGNSA. The CDR3 loop is CASSLGTQSEQFF. As DNA, the CDR3 is TGTGCCAGCAGCTTAGGGACACAAAGTGAGCAGTTCTTC.